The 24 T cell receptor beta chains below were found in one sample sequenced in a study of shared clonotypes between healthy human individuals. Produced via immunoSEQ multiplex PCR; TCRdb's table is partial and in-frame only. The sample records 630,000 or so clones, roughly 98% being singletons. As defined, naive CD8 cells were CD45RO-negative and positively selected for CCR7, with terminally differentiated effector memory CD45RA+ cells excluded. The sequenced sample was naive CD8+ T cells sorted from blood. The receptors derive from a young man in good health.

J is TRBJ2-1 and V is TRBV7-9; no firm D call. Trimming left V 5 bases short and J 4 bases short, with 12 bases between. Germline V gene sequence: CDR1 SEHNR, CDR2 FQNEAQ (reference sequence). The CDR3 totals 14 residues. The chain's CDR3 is CASSPLESYNEQFF. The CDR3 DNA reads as TGTGCCAGCAGCCCCCTGGAGTCTTACAATGAGCAGTTCTTC.

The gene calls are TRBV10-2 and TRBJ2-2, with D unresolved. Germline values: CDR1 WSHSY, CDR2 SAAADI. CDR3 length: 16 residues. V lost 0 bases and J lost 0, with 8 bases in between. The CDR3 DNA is TGCGCCAGCAGTGAGTCTATGGGCACGAACACCGGGGAGCTGTTTTTT. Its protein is CASSESMGTNTGELFF.

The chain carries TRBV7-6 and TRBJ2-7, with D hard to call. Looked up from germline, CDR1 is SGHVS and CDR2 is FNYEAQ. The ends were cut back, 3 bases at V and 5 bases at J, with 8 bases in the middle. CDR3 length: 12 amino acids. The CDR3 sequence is CASSLEFDEQYF. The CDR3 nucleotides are TGTGCCAGCAGCTTGGAGTTCGACGAGCAGTACTTC.

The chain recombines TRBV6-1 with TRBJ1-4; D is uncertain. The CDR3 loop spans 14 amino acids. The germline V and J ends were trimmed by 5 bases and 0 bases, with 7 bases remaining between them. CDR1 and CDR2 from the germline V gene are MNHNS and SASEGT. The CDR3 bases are TGTGCCAGCAGTTATGTTGCAACTAATGAAAAACTGTTTTTT. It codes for CASSYVATNEKLFF.

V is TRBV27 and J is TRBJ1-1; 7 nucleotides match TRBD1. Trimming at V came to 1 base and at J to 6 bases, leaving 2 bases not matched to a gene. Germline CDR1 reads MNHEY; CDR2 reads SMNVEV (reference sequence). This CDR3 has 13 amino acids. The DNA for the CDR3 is TGTGCCAGCAGTTTATACAGGGGCCCTGAAGCTTTCTTT. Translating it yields CASSLYRGPEAFF.

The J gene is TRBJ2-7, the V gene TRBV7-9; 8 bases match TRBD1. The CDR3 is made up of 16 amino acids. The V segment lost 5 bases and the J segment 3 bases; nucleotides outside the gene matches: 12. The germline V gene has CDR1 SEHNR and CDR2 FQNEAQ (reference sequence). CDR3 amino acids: CASSTTRGTGDYEQYF. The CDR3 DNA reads TGTGCCAGCAGCACTACCCGAGGGACAGGAGACTACGAGCAGTACTTC.

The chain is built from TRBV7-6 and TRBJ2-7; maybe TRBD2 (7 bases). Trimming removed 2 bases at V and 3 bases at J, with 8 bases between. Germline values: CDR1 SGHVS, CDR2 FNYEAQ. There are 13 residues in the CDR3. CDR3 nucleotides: TGTGCCAGCAGCTTAAGGGGGGGCTACGAGCAGTACTTC. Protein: CASSLRGGYEQYF.

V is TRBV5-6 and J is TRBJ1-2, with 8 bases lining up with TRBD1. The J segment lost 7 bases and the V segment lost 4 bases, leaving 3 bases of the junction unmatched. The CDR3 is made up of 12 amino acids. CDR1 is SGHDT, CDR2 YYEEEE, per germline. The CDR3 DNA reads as TGTGCCAGCAGCATAGGGACAGGTGGCTACACCTTC. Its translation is CASSIGTGGYTF.

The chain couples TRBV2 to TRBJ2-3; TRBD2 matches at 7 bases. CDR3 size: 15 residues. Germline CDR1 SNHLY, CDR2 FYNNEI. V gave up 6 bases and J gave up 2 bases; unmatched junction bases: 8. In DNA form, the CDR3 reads TGTGCCAGCAGCCCTCGGACTAGTCCCACAGATACGCAGTATTTT. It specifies CASSPRTSPTDTQYF.

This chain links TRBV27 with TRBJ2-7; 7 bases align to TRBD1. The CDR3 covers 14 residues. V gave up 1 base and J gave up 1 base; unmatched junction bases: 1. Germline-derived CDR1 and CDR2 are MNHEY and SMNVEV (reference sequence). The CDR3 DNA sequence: TGTGCCAGCAGTTTATTGGGACAGTCCTACGAGCAGTACTTC. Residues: CASSLLGQSYEQYF.

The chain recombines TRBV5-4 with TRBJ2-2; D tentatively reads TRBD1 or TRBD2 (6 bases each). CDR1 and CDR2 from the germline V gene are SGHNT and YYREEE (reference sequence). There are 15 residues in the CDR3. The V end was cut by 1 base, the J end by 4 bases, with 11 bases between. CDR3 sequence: CASSLFGGSTGELFF. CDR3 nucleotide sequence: TGTGCCAGCAGCTTGTTCGGGGGCTCCACCGGGGAGCTGTTTTTT.

The CDR3 reads CASSQRRQGANTGELFF. DNA of the CDR3: TGCGCCAGCAGCCAGAGAAGACAGGGGGCGAACACCGGGGAGCTGTTTTTT. V is TRBV4-3 and J is TRBJ2-2; 9 nucleotides match TRBD1. The germline gives CDR1 LGHNA, CDR2 YSLEER. CDR3 length: 17 amino acids. J gave up 0 bases and V 3 bases, and 5 bases lay outside the gene matches.

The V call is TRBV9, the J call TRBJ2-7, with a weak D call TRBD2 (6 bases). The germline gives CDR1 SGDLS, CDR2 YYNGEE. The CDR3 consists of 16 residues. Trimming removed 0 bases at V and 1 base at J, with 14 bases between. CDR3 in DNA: TGTGCCAGCAGCGTAGTCGGGGGAGTCCCTTCCTACGAGCAGTACTTC. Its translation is CASSVVGGVPSYEQYF.

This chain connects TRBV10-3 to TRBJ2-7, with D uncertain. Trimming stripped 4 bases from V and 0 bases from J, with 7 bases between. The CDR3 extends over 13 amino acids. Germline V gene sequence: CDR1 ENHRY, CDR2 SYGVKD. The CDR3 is CAISGQDSYEQYF. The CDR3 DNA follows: TGTGCCATCAGTGGACAAGACTCCTACGAGCAGTACTTC.

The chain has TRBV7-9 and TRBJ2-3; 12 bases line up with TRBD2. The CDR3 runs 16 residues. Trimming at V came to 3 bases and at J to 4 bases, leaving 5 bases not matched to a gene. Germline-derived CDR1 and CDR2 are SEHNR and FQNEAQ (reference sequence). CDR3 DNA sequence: TGTGCCAGCAGCTTTAGACTAGCGGGAGACCCAGATACGCAGTATTTT. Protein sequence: CASSFRLAGDPDTQYF.

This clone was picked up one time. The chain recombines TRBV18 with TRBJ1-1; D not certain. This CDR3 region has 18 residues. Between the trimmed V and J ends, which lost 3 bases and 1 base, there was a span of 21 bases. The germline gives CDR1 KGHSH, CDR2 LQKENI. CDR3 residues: CASSPLPLRGITNTEAFF. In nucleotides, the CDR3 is TGTGCCAGCTCACCCCTGCCCCTAAGAGGGATAACGAACACTGAAGCTTTCTTT. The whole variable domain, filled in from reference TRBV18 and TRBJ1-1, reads NAGVMQNPRHLVRRRGQEARLRCSPMKGHSHVYWYRQLPEEGLKFMVYLQKENIIDESGMPKERFSAEFPKEGPSILRIQQVVRGDSAAYFCASSPLPLRGITNTEAFFGQGTRLTVV.

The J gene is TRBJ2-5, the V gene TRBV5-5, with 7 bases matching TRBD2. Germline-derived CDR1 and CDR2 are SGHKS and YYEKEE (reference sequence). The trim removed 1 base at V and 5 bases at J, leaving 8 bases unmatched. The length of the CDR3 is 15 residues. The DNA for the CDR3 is TGTGCCAGCAGCTTGTGGGAGCGGGGTTCGGAGACCCAGTACTTC. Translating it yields CASSLWERGSETQYF.

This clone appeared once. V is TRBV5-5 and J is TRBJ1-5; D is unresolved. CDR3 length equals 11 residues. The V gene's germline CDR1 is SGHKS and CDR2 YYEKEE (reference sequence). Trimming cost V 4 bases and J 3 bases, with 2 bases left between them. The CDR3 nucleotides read TGTGCCAGCAGCCACAATCAGCCCCAGCATTTT. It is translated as CASSHNQPQHF.

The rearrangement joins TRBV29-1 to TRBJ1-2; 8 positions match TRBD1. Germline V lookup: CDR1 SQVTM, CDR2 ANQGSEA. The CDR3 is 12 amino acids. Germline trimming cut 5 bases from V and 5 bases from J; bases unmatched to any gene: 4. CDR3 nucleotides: TGCAGCGTTCCAGGGGGCGCTTATGGCTACACCTTC. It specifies CSVPGGAYGYTF.

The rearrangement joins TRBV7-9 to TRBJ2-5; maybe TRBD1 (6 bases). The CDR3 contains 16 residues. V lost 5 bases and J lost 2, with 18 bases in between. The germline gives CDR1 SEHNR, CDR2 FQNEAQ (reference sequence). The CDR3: CASSGPTGTGQETQYF. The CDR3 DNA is TGTGCCAGCAGCGGGCCAACAGGGACGGGGCAAGAGACCCAGTACTTC.

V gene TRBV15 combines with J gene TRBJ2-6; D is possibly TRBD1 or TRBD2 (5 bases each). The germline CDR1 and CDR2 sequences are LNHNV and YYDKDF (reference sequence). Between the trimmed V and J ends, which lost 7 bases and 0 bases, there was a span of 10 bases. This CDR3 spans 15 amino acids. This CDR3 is CATIEGFSGANVLTF. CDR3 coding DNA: TGTGCCACCATCGAGGGGTTCTCTGGGGCCAACGTCCTGACTTTC.

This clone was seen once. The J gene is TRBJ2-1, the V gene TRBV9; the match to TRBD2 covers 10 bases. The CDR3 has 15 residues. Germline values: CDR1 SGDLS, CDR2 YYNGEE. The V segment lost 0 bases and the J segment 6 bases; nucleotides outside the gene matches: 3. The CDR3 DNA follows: TGTGCCAGCAGCGTAGCTAGCGGGAGCCTCAATGAGCAGTTCTTC. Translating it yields CASSVASGSLNEQFF.

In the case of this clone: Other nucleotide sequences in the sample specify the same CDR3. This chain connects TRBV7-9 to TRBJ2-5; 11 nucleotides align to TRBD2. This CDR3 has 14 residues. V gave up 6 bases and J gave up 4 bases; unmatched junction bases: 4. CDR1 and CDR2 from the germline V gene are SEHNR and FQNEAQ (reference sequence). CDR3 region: CASSIAGGRETQYF. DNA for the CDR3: TGTGCCAGCAGTATAGCGGGGGGGAGAGAGACCCAGTACTTC.

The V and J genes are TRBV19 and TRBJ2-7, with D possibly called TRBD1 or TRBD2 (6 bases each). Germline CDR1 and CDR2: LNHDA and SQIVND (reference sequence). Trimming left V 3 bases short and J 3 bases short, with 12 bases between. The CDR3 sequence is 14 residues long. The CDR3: CASSIGGTLYEQYF. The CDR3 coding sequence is TGTGCCAGTAGTATCGGCGGGACACTCTACGAGCAGTACTTC.